This record covers a single T cell receptor (beta chain). Its antigen remains unidentified. The PCR used 60 Vbeta and 13 Jbeta primers. Only in-frame clones appear in the TCRdb table, and some are missing; sequencing was by immunoSEQ multiplex PCR. Of about 160,000 clones listed, 70% to 90% were seen once; the top ten hold 7%. The entry originates in a study of cytomegalovirus exposure and HLA in healthy donors. The study, taken as a whole, reports: Follow-up analysis found HLA locus-dependent TCR association rates, highest for DRB1 and lowest for HLA-C.

CDR1 SEHNR and CDR2 FQNEAQ come from the germline V gene (reference sequence). The ends were cut back, 5 bases at V and 3 bases at J, with 11 bases in the middle. The CDR3 runs to 13 residues. The clonotype comes from a woman in her thirties in good health and CMV-seropositive. The chain carries TRBV7-9 and TRBJ2-7, with a possible D match to TRBD1 (5 bases). Sequencing was done on a sample of PBMCs. CDR3 DNA: TGTGCCAGCAGCACCCAGGGTATCTACGAGCAGTACTTC. The encoded protein is CASSTQGIYEQYF.